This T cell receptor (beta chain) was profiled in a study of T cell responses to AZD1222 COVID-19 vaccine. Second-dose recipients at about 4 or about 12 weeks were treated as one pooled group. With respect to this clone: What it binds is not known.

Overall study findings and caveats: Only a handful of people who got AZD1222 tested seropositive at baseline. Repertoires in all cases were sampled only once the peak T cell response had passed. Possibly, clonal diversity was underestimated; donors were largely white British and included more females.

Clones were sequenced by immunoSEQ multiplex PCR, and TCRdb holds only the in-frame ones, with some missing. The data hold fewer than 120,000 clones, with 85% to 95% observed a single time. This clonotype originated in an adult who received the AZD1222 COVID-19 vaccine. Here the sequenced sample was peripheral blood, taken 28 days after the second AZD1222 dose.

The DNA of the CDR3 is TGCGCCAGCAGTGAGTCAGGGGGCAATTCACCCCTCCACTTT. Encoded protein: CASSESGGNSPLHF. The V call is TRBV10-1, the J call TRBJ1-6, with 7 bases lining up with TRBD1. After removal of 0 bases from V and 7 bases from J, the junction contained 0 bases not matched to a gene. The CDR3 extends over 14 amino acids. Germline V gene lookup returns CDR1 WNHNN and CDR2 SYGVQD (reference sequence).